This is a list of T cell receptor beta chains from one sample in a study of blood T cells in healthy people across ages. TCRdb independently ran MiXCR on the 5' RACE reads; one entry per CDR3 protein. The sample has around 800,000 distinct CDR3 sequences, 25% to 30% seen once; the top ten hold around 3%. The same sample was also studied in work on T cells of mothers and their children.

The material sequenced was blood. These receptors were taken from a boy under 18 in good health. Each CDR3 is given with its conserved first and last residue. A D gene is named only where the DNA matches it firmly. The size of a clone is reported for some rows only, either as once, few or many, or as a class for expanded clones.

abundance | d_gene | j_gene | v_gene | len | CDR3nt | CDR3aa
few | NA | TRBJ1-1 | TRBV2 | 15 | TGTGCCAGCAGTGATGAGGGCCTATCTGGGATTGAAGCTTTCTTT | CASSDEGLSGIEAFF
NA | NA | TRBJ1-4 | TRBV15 | 17 | TGTGCCACCAGCAGGGAGGTTATTTGGGGAGAAAATGAAAAACTGTTTTTT | CATSREVIWGENEKLFF
NA | TRBD1 | TRBJ2-7 | TRBV9 | 14 | TGTGCCAGCAGCGACGGGGACAGGGAGTTCGAGCAGTACTTC | CASSDGDREFEQYF
many | NA | TRBJ1-6 | TRBV7-6 | 16 | TGTGCCAGCAGCTTCGGGGGGAGCTCCTATAATTCACCCCTCCACTTT | CASSFGGSSYNSPLHF
NA | NA | TRBJ2-5 | TRBV24-1 | 13 | TGTGCCACCAGTGATACGCTACTAGAGACCCAGTACTTC | CATSDTLLETQYF
few | TRBD2 | TRBJ2-7 | TRBV29-1 | 12 | TGCAGCGTTGCTAGCGGGGGGGACGAGCAGTACTTC | CSVASGGDEQYF
NA | NA | TRBJ2-5 | TRBV10-3 | 15 | TGTGCCACCAGTGAGGGGCAGGTAGAGGGAGAGACCCAGTACTTC | CATSEGQVEGETQYF
NA | NA | TRBJ2-5 | TRBV14 | 16 | TGTGCCAGCAGCCAAGTTAGAGGGAAGTATCCAGAGACCCAGTACTTC | CASSQVRGKYPETQYF
few | TRBD1 | TRBJ2-2 | TRBV11-2 | 15 | TGTGCCAGCAGCTTAGATGGACAGGCCACCGGGGAGCTGTTTTTT | CASSLDGQATGELFF
NA | NA | TRBJ2-3 | TRBV6-2/TRBV6-3 | 16 | TGTGCCAGCAGTTATCCCGAGAGGGGGGGCACAGATACGCAGTATTTT | CASSYPERGGTDTQYF
few | NA | TRBJ2-7 | TRBV15 | 16 | TGTGCCACCAGCAGAGATCTTCGGGGGGCGGCGGAGGAGCAGTACTTC | CATSRDLRGAAEEQYF
few | NA | TRBJ2-3 | TRBV5-1 | 15 | TGCGCCAGCAGCTTCACCGGGACTAGCACAGATACGCAGTATTTT | CASSFTGTSTDTQYF
NA | NA | TRBJ2-3 | TRBV7-9 | 16 | TGTGCCAGCAGTCAAGGAGCTCGAATGGTTGGAGATACGCAGTATTTT | CASSQGARMVGDTQYF
few | NA | TRBJ2-4 | TRBV28 | 14 | TGTGCCACCGTGATACAGGGAGGGGCAAACATTCAGTACTTC | CATVIQGGANIQYF
NA | TRBD2 | TRBJ2-3 | TRBV19 | 15 | TGTGCCAGTAGTATGGGCGGGGGGGCCACAGATACGCAGTATTTT | CASSMGGGATDTQYF
few | TRBD2 | TRBJ2-3 | TRBV4-3 | 16 | TGCGCCAGCAGCCCCTTTTCGGGAGGGACCACAGATACGCAGTATTTT | CASSPFSGGTTDTQYF
few | NA | TRBJ1-1 | TRBV29-1 | 13 | TGCAGCGTTCTCAGGCCCTCGAACACTGAAGCTTTCTTT | CSVLRPSNTEAFF
NA | TRBD1 | TRBJ1-5 | TRBV15 | 15 | TGTGCCACCAGCAGATGGGACAGGGAAGGTCAGCCCCAGCATTTT | CATSRWDREGQPQHF
NA | NA | TRBJ2-3 | TRBV10-3 | 15 | TGTGCCATCAGTGAACTACCGGGTAGCACAGATACGCAGTATTTT | CAISELPGSTDTQYF
few | TRBD2 | TRBJ2-1 | TRBV9 | 15 | TGTGCCAGCAGCGTAGTAGGGACTAGTTCAAATGAGCAGTTCTTC | CASSVVGTSSNEQFF
NA | TRBD2 | TRBJ2-5 | TRBV20-1 | 16 | TGCAGTGCTAGCCGGACTAGCGGGGGTCGTTCCGGGACCCAGTACTTC | CSASRTSGGRSGTQYF
few | NA | TRBJ1-3 | TRBV5-6 | 15 | TGTGCCAGCAGCCCAGGAGGGCCCTCGGGGAACACCATATATTTT | CASSPGGPSGNTIYF
few | TRBD2 | TRBJ2-4 | TRBV29-1 | 13 | TGCAGCGTCAAACCGGGACTAGCAGACATTCAGTACTTC | CSVKPGLADIQYF
NA | NA | TRBJ2-5 | TRBV9 | 16 | TGTGCCAGCAGCGGAACTCCGGGACCCCTCGGGGAGACCCAGTACTTC | CASSGTPGPLGETQYF
NA | NA | TRBJ2-1 | TRBV9 | 14 | TGTGCCAGCAGCGTAGTGGCTAGCGACAATGAGCAGTTCTTC | CASSVVASDNEQFF
few | NA | TRBJ1-6 | TRBV6-1 | 16 | TGTGCCAGCTCCTACGGAGTAAACTCCTATAATTCACCCCTCCACTTT | CASSYGVNSYNSPLHF
NA | TRBD2 | TRBJ2-5 | TRBV20-1 | 17 | TGCAGTGCCACTGGGACTAGCGGGGGGGGAGTCGGAGAGACCCAGTACTTC | CSATGTSGGGVGETQYF
few | NA | TRBJ2-7 | TRBV10-2 | 15 | TGCGCCAGCACCGAGACAGGTGGTGGCTCCTACGAGCAGTACTTC | CASTETGGGSYEQYF
NA | NA | TRBJ1-2 | TRBV29-1 | 14 | TGCAGCGTTTGGGCGCAGGGGCCGGGCTATGGCTACACCTTC | CSVWAQGPGYGYTF
NA | NA | TRBJ2-1 | TRBV11-1 | 14 | TGTGCCAGCAGCTTCCAAAGACAGAACAATGAGCAGTTCTTC | CASSFQRQNNEQFF
few | NA | TRBJ1-2 | TRBV7-9 | 13 | TGTGCCAGCAGCCTAGGGAACGGTGAGGGCTACACCTTC | CASSLGNGEGYTF
few | TRBD1 | TRBJ1-1 | TRBV6-6 | 15 | TGTGCCAGCAGTTCACAGGGACAGATGAACACTGAAGCTTTCTTT | CASSSQGQMNTEAFF
NA | NA | TRBJ2-1 | TRBV20-1 | 14 | TGCAGTGCTAGAGCCTCCGGGACCTACAATGAGCAGTTCTTC | CSARASGTYNEQFF
NA | TRBD2 | TRBJ2-1 | TRBV3-1 | 19 | TGTGCCAGCAGCCAACCCCTCGGACTTAGCGGGGGGCCGTACAATGAGCAGTTCTTC | CASSQPLGLSGGPYNEQFF
few | TRBD2 | TRBJ2-3 | TRBV10-3 | 16 | TGTGCCATCAGTGGGGGACTAGCGGCCATCACAGATACGCAGTATTTT | CAISGGLAAITDTQYF
NA | NA | TRBJ2-3 | TRBV6-2/TRBV6-3 | 14 | TGTGCCAGCATCCAGGGGCGAAGCACAGATACGCAGTATTTT | CASIQGRSTDTQYF
NA | TRBD1 | TRBJ1-4 | TRBV7-2 | 14 | TGTGCCAGCAGCTTATCAAGACAGGGAGGAAAACTGTTTTTT | CASSLSRQGGKLFF
few | NA | TRBJ1-1 | TRBV14 | 16 | TGTGCCAGCAGCCAAGAATCCCTTCCGTTGGACACTGAAGCTTTCTTT | CASSQESLPLDTEAFF
few | TRBD2 | TRBJ2-5 | TRBV12-3/TRBV12-4 | 18 | TGTGCCAGCAGTTTGGGTGGTAGCGGGGGGACCTACCAAGAGACCCAGTACTTC | CASSLGGSGGTYQETQYF
few | TRBD1 | TRBJ1-4 | TRBV23-1 | 17 | TGCGCCAGCAGTCTTCCGCGAGGACAGGCAACTAATGAAAAACTGTTTTTT | CASSLPRGQATNEKLFF
NA | NA | TRBJ2-4 | TRBV29-1 | 13 | TGCAGCAAACCCCCCGTGCAGTCTCTGGGGCAGTACTTC | CSKPPVQSLGQYF
few | NA | TRBJ2-5 | TRBV10-3 | 14 | TGTGCCATCAGTGAATCGGGGGCTGGGAAGACCCAGTACTTC | CAISESGAGKTQYF
few | TRBD1 | TRBJ2-3 | TRBV29-1 | 13 | TGCAGCACGACAGGGAATATGTCAGATACGCAGTATTTT | CSTTGNMSDTQYF
NA | NA | TRBJ1-5 | TRBV10-2 | 14 | TGCGCCAGCAGCGAATGGGGGGGTGATCAGCCCCAGCATTTT | CASSEWGGDQPQHF
few | NA | TRBJ2-1 | TRBV10-3 | 12 | TGTGCCATCAGGAGGGGGGAAAGAGAGCAGTTCTTC | CAIRRGEREQFF
many | TRBD2 | TRBJ2-5 | TRBV2 | 19 | TGTGCCAGCAGTGAAGCGCTCGGGGTAGCGGGGGACCAACAAGAGACCCAGTACTTC | CASSEALGVAGDQQETQYF
NA | TRBD2 | TRBJ2-7 | TRBV12-3/TRBV12-4 | 13 | TGTGCCAGCAGGGCGCGGGGGGACTACGAGCAGTACTTC | CASRARGDYEQYF
few | NA | TRBJ2-5 | TRBV10-3 | 13 | TGTGCCATCAGTCCTAGTCAGAACTACGAGCAGCACTTC | CAISPSQNYEQHF
NA | NA | TRBJ2-3 | TRBV7-3 | 13 | TGTGCCAGCAGCAGGACAGTATCGGATACGCAGTATTTT | CASSRTVSDTQYF
NA | TRBD2 | TRBJ2-1 | TRBV5-1 | 15 | TGCGCCAGCAGCCCTCTAGCGGGTGGGATGAATGAGCAGTTCTTC | CASSPLAGGMNEQFF
NA | TRBD1 | TRBJ1-1 | TRBV3-1 | 12 | TGTGCCAGCAGCCAAGTGGGACAGGAAGCTTTCTTT | CASSQVGQEAFF
NA | NA | TRBJ2-5 | TRBV20-1 | 13 | TGCAGTGGGGCTCGGGGGGCGCAAGAGACCCAGTACTTC | CSGARGAQETQYF
NA | TRBD1 | TRBJ2-1 | TRBV2 | 14 | TGTGCCAGCAGCTGGGACAGGGCGGTCAATGAGCAGTTCTTC | CASSWDRAVNEQFF
NA | TRBD1 | TRBJ1-6 | TRBV20-1 | 14 | TGCAGTGCTAGAGCCGGGACAGAGGTCTCACCCCTCCACTTT | CSARAGTEVSPLHF
few | TRBD2 | TRBJ2-1 | TRBV5-1 | 17 | TGCGCCAGCAGTCCCGACCCGACTAGCGGGGCTAACAATGAGCAGTTCTTC | CASSPDPTSGANNEQFF
few | NA | TRBJ1-5 | TRBV19 | 17 | TGTGCCAGTAGTATACAGGGCAATCCTTATAGCAATCAGCCCCAGCATTTT | CASSIQGNPYSNQPQHF
few | NA | TRBJ2-5 | TRBV12-3/TRBV12-4 | 15 | TGTGCCAGCAGTTTAGCTCACGGGACAATAGAGACCCAGTACTTC | CASSLAHGTIETQYF
NA | NA | TRBJ2-7 | TRBV20-1 | 10 | TGCAGTGTCGGGGAGGACGAGCAGTACTTC | CSVGEDEQYF
NA | NA | TRBJ2-3 | TRBV1 | 14 | TGCACCACCCCTCAGCGGGGGGGCTCAGATACGCAGTATTTT | CTTPQRGGSDTQYF
few | NA | TRBJ2-5 | TRBV15 | 19 | TGTGCCACCAGCAGAGAGGGAACGGCGGGGAGAGGTATATGGGAGACCCAGTACTTC | CATSREGTAGRGIWETQYF